The TCR beta chain under discussion was sequenced for a study of shared clonotypes between healthy human individuals (dated by TCRdb to 2018 to 2021). A note on the overall study: Two women and a few men aged 18 to 49 years were included in the cohort. For each donor, CD4 naive and CD4 memory were each given three plates, CD8 naive was given two plates, and CD8 memory was given one plate. To estimate repertoire size and how much clonotypes are shared between individuals, the study performed deep sequencing of blood TCR repertoires from a handful of healthy adults. Libraries were prepared and TCR repertoires were sequenced by different laboratories using diverse techniques, in order to increase sequencing depth and limit assay-specific biases. Per donor, leukapheresis produced somewhere between about 0.94 and 9 billion PBMCs.

The full study reports these points: Higher generation probabilities were observed for clonotypes shared by all four sorted-subset donors than for non-shared clonotypes. Sharing across a few donors was observed for around 5% of naive CD4, about 4% of naive CD8, 2% to 2.5% of memory CD4, and over 0.3% of memory CD8 clonotypes. Naive subsets generally had larger estimated clonotype richness than memory subsets did. Pairwise subsampling led to the expectation that sequencing depth would affect the degree of clonotype sharing among donors. Sampling was restricted to blood, and TCR repertoires in tissues likely differ from the TCR repertoires found in blood. The small number of donors limited the genetic and exposure-history diversity represented. Even with the large sequencing depth, rarefaction of the sorted-subset datasets indicated that sequencing was incomplete.

Using the deep immunoSEQ assay, TCR CDR3 regions were amplified from genomic DNA by multiplex PCR. For each cell subset, the extracted genomic DNA was distributed evenly across all wells of several immunoSEQ 96-well plates, and each plate served as one replicate. For sorted subsets, around 0.2 ug genomic DNA, equal to some 30,000 T cell genomes, was loaded into each replicate PCR. The purified libraries were quantified using a Qubit 3.0 fluorometer, sized with a Bioanalyzer 2100, and then quantified again using the KAPA Library Quantification kit. Every immunoSEQ 96-well plate was sequenced on a separate single-read 150-cycle Illumina NextSeq 550 flow cell. Regarding the original processing steps: Because the immunoSEQ output included only junctional sequences and no quality scores, the filtering could not be the same as the filtering used for full-length reads. To assign V/J genes and CDR3, sequences were annotated using PyIR, a Python wrapper for IgBLAST v1.9, with IMGT germline references. Reads were filtered out if the reads had weak V/J assignments (E-value above 1e-6), no CDR3, stop codons, out-of-frame junctions, or ambiguous translated residues. V3J clonotypes were defined as sequences sharing an identical inferred V gene, J gene, and CDR3 amino acid sequence. The percentage overlap between two repertoires was calculated by dividing the number of shared unique clonotypes by the size of the smaller repertoire. Repertoire richness was assessed with RTK rarefaction, the Chao1 estimator, and Recon v2.1 estimates of unobserved clonotypes. OLGA was used to compute generation probabilities for all TCRbeta clonotypes that the gDNA method yielded from a few donors. The table comes from immuneACCESS by way of TCRdb, which keeps in-frame sequences with V and J called. Part of the clones is missing from these tables; in studies checked, under half for an unresolved V gene and the rest for unknown reasons. V and J calls and clone size come straight from that table; D and trimming were deduced from the DNA. Present in this sample are some 2.3 million clones, over 90% of which were seen just once. The ten most abundant clones make up under 0.45% of the sample.

V and J are truncated by 2 bases and 6 bases respectively, leaving an intervening sequence of 16 bases. From the germline V gene, CDR1 is SGHRS and CDR2 is YFSETQ. The CDR3 covers 15 residues, taking in both the cysteine and the phenylalanine. The kept DNA is CDR3 alone, 45 bases in frame from the first base. The donors were healthy, HIV-negative adults with no recently reported acute infections or vaccinations. Only Caucasian adults living in Nashville, Tennessee, USA were represented among the donors. CD4+ T cells were enriched by magnetic negative selection, after which naive cells were positively selected on CD45RA and the negative fraction was taken as the memory subset. After blood collection by leukapheresis, PBMCs were isolated using Ficoll-Histopaque density gradient centrifugation and then cryopreserved in the vapor phase of liquid nitrogen. Purity and quantity of every magnetically sorted T cell population were checked by analytical flow cytometry. Genomic DNA was isolated from each sorted fraction and quantified by UV absorbance on a Nanodrop 2000c.

As for this clone: The antigen it binds to is not known. Base qualities are missing; no much larger clone stands one base away.

This TCR came from a man aged 18 to 35 in good health. Some clones in this sample may be carry-over from other donors' samples. Input material: naive CD4+ T cells from PBMCs. The cell subset or site label, as the study defines it: CD45RA+ positively selected. This receptor chain uses TRBV5-1 and TRBJ2-3, with TRBD2 as a weak D call on 7 bases. The CDR3 region reads CASSLQGGQIDTQYF. The bases are TGCGCCAGCAGCTTACAGGGAGGGCAGATCGATACGCAGTATTTT.